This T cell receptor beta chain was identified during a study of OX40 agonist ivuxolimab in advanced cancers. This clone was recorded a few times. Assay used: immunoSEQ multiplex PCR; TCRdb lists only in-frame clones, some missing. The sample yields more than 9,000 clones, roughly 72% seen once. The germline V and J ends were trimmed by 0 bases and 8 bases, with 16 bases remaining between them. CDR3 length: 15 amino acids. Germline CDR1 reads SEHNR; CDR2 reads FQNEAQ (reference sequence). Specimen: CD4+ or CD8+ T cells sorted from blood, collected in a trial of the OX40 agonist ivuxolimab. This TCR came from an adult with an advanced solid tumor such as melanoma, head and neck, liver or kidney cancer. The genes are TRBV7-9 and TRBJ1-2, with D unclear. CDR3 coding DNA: TGTGCCAGCAGCTTAGCTTTTTCGATACCATACGGCTACACCTTC. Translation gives CASSLAFSIPYGYTF.